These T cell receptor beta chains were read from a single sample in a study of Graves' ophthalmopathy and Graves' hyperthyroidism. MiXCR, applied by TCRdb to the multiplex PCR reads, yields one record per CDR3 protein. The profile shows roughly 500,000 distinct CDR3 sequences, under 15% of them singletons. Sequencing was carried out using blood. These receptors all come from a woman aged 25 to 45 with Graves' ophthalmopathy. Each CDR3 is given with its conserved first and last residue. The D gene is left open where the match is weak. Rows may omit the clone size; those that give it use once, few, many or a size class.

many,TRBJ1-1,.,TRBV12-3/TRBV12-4,TGTGCCAGCAGAAGAACAGGGTCTGAAGCTTTCTTT,CASRRTGSEAFF
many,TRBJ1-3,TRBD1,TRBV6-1,TGTGCCAGCAGTCAATACCCTGGACAGGCGATCTCTGGAAACACCATATATTTT,CASSQYPGQAISGNTIYF
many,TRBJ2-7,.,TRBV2,TGTGCCAGCAGGACTGATGACTACGAGCAGTACTTC,CASRTDDYEQYF
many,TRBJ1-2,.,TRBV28,TGTGCCAGCAGATCGGCAGGGGTCTATGGCTACACCTTC,CASRSAGVYGYTF
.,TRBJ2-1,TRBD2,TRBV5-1,TGCGCCAGCAGAGCGGGACTAGCGGGGATAGATGAGCAGTTCTTC,CASRAGLAGIDEQFF
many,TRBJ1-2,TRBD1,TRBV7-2,TGTGCCAGCAGCTTAGCGGGCCTGACAGGGACTAACTATGGCTACACCTTC,CASSLAGLTGTNYGYTF
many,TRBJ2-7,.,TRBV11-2,TGTGCCACACAGGACAGCTCCTACGAGCAGTACTTC,CATQDSSYEQYF
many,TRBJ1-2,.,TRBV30,TGTGCCTGGAGTGTACGTTGGGACACGGACTATGGCTACACCTTC,CAWSVRWDTDYGYTF
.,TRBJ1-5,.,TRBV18,TGTGCCAGCTCACCAGGGTCGGGAGACCAGCCCCAGCATTTT,CASSPGSGDQPQHF
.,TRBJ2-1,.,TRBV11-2,TGTGCCAGCAGCCCATCAGTCGGTCCGGAGTACAATGAGCAGTTCTTC,CASSPSVGPEYNEQFF
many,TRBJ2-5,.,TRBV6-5,TGTGCCAGCAGTTACCTCGGGGAAGAGACCCAGTACTTC,CASSYLGEETQYF
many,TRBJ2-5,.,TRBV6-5,TGTGCCAGCAGTTGGACCGCTACAAACCAAGAGACCCAGTACTTC,CASSWTATNQETQYF
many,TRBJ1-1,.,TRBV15,TGTGCCACCAGCGGCAGGAAGACGTACACTGAAGCTTTCTTT,CATSGRKTYTEAFF
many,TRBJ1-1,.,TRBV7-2,TGTGCCAGCAGCTTATTCAACAGGGTGAACACTGAAGCTTTCTTT,CASSLFNRVNTEAFF
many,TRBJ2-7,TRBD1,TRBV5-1,TGCGCCAGCAGCCGGGACAGTGTGGAGCAGTACTTC,CASSRDSVEQYF
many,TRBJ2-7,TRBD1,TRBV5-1,TGCGCCAGCAGCGGCGACAGGGCCGCGGACGAGCAGTACTTC,CASSGDRAADEQYF
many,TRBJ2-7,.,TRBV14,TGTGCCAGCGCAGGGACATACGAGCAGTACTTC,CASAGTYEQYF
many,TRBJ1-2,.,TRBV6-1,TGTGCCAGCAGGACGCCGACGGAATACACCTTC,CASRTPTEYTF
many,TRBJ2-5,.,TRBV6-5,TGTGCCAGCAGCTACGATACAGGGACGGCGGAGACCCAGTACTTC,CASSYDTGTAETQYF
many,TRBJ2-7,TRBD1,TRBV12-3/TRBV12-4,TGTGCCAGCAGTTTACAGGGGGCATGGTACGAGCAGTACTTC,CASSLQGAWYEQYF
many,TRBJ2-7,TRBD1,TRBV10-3,TGTGCCGTCCGGGACAGGGCCTACGAGCAGTACTTC,CAVRDRAYEQYF
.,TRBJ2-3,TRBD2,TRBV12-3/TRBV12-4,TGTGCCAGCAGTTTCGTCTTAGCGGGGAGCACAGATACGCAGTATTTT,CASSFVLAGSTDTQYF
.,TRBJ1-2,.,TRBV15,TGTGCCACCAGCAGCCGCAGGAACTATGGCTACACCTTC,CATSSRRNYGYTF
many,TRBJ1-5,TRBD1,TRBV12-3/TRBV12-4,TGTGCCAGCACCCAGACAGGGAACCAGCCCCAGCATTTT,CASTQTGNQPQHF
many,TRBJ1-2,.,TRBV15,TGTGCCACCAGCAGAGACAGGGGAGGCTACACCTTC,CATSRDRGGYTF
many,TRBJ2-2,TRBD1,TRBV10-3,TGTGCCATGAGGTCCGGGGCAGGGGGTTCGAACACCGGGGAGCTGTTTTTT,CAMRSGAGGSNTGELFF
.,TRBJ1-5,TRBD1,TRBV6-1,TGTGCCAGCAGTGAAGCGACAGGGAGACAGCCCCAGCATTTT,CASSEATGRQPQHF
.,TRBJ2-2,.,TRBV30,TGTGCCTGGAGTGTCATCTTGGGGGCGCGGGAAGGCGGGGAGCTGTTTTTT,CAWSVILGAREGGELFF
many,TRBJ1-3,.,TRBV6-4,TGTGCCAGCAAAGGGCGGTTCTCTGGAAACACCATATATTTT,CASKGRFSGNTIYF
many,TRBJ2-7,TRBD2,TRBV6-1,TGTGCCAGCGTCGGACTAGCGGGAGTGACCTACGAGCAGTACTTC,CASVGLAGVTYEQYF
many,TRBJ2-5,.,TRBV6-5,TGTGCCAGCATATACCTGGGGCAAGAGACCCAGTACTTC,CASIYLGQETQYF
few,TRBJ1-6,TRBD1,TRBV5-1,TGCGCCAGCAGCGCGGGGGACAGGGAGAGGCTCCACTTT,CASSAGDRERLHF
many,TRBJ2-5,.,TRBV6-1,TGTGCCAGCAGTGAAGCGCTTAACCCCCAAGAGACCCAGTACTTC,CASSEALNPQETQYF
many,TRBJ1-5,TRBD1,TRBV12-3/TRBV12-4,TGTGCCAGCAGCCTGACAGGGAACAATCAGCCTCAGCATTTT,CASSLTGNNQPQHF
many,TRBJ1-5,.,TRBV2,TGTGCCAGCAGGTCGGGCACTGCCAATGCCCTCCATCAGCCCCAGCATTTT,CASRSGTANALHQPQHF
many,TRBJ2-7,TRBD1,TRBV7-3,TGTGCCAGCAGCGGGGACAGGGTGCGCTACGAGCAGTACTTC,CASSGDRVRYEQYF
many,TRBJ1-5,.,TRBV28,TGTGCCAGCCGTAATCGATTTTCCCTAGGCAGGGACCCTAGCAATCAGCCCCAGCATTTT,CASRNRFSLGRDPSNQPQHF
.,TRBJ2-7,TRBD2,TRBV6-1,TGTGCCAGCAGTGATGGCGGGGGGGCATACGAGCAGTACTTC,CASSDGGGAYEQYF
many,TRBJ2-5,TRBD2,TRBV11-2,TGTGCCAGCAGCTCCCCACTAGCGGGAAGACAAGAGACCCAGTACTTC,CASSSPLAGRQETQYF
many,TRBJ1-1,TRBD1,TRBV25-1,TGTGCCAGCAGTGAAAGGGGGCTCCCGCGGCCTGAAGCTTTCTTT,CASSERGLPRPEAFF
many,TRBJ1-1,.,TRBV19,TGTGCCAGTAGTATTAGGGTGAACACTGAAGCTTTCTTT,CASSIRVNTEAFF
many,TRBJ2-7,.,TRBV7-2,TGTGCCAGCAGCGTCGGATTAGGGGGGCTCGAGCAGTACTTC,CASSVGLGGLEQYF
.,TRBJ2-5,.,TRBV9,TGTGCCAGCAGCACTTCCCCGTTAGGGGGCCAAGAGACCCAGTACTTC,CASSTSPLGGQETQYF
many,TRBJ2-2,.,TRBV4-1,TGCGCCAGCAGCCAAGATGTCGGGGAGCTGTTTTTT,CASSQDVGELFF
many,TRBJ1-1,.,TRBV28,TGTGCCAGCAGTTCGCCCGGATGGAACACTGAAGCTTTCTTT,CASSSPGWNTEAFF
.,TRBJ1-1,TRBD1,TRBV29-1,TGCAGCGTTGCCGGGACAGCGAACACTGAAGCTTTCTTT,CSVAGTANTEAFF
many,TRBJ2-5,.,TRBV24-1,TGTGCCACCAGTGATTTGGGTGAGACCCAGTACTTC,CATSDLGETQYF
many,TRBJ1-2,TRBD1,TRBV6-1,TGTGCCAGCAGTACCCCGGGACAGGGAACATTACGCGGCTACACCTTC,CASSTPGQGTLRGYTF
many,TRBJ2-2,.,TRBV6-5,TGTGCCAGCAACCTCGAATATGGCACCGGGGAGCTGTTTTTT,CASNLEYGTGELFF
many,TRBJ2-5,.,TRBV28,TGTGCCAGCAGTTTATCAAGGGACTTCCAAGAGACCCAGTACTTC,CASSLSRDFQETQYF
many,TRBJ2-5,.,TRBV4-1,TGCGCCAGCAGCCAAGATTGGACACGGTCGCAGACCCAGTACTTC,CASSQDWTRSQTQYF
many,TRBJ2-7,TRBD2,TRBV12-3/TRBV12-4,TGTGCCAGCAAGGGGACTAGCAGCTCCTACGAGCAGTACTTC,CASKGTSSSYEQYF
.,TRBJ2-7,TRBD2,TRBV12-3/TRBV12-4,TGTGCCAGCAGTTTATCGAGCGGGAGAGGCTACGAGCAGTACTTC,CASSLSSGRGYEQYF
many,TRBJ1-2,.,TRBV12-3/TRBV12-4,TGTGCCAGCACCCAGAGGGAAACTAACTATGGCTACACCTTC,CASTQRETNYGYTF
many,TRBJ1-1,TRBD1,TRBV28,TGTGCCAGCACACAGGGGTTGCCTGAAGCTTTCTTT,CASTQGLPEAFF
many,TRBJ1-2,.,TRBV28,TGTGCCAGCAGTTTGGTACTCCTCTATGGCTACACCTTC,CASSLVLLYGYTF
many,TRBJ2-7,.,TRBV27,TGTGCCAGCGGGACGCCCGACCTTTACGAGCAGTACTTC,CASGTPDLYEQYF
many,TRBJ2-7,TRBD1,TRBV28,TGTGCCAGCAGTTTATTAGGGACAGTCTCCTACGAGCAGTACTTC,CASSLLGTVSYEQYF
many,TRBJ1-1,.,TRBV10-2,TGCGCCACTGGGCTGGCCGGGACGGCCATGAACACTGAAGCTTTCTTT,CATGLAGTAMNTEAFF